The present TCR beta chain was sequenced within a study of response to subunit inactivated influenza vaccine. This clonotype has ten or more counts. Its antigen is unknown. The CDR3 runs to 19 residues. The V gene end was trimmed by 1 base and the J gene end by 4 bases; junction bases not matched to a gene: 13. Germline V CDR1 and CDR2: SGHAT, FQNNGV. MiXCR was run by TCRdb on the RT-PCR reads, yielding one entry per CDR3 protein. The sample holds 450,000 to 700,000 distinct CDR3 sequences, 14% seen once. Study-level points and caveats: Few additional T cells are recruited per seasonal influenza vaccination, authors suggested.

The chain uses TRBV11-2 and TRBJ2-2; 9 nucleotides match TRBD2. The sequence was obtained from a man in his forties or fifties who received an inactivated influenza vaccine. Sample: PBMCs from blood, taken roughly 13 days after vaccination. CDR3 residues: CASSLVFGGRVVATGELFF. The CDR3 DNA reads as TGTGCCAGCAGCTTAGTTTTCGGCGGGAGGGTCGTTGCCACCGGGGAGCTGTTTTTT.